Below are 14 T cell receptor beta chains sequenced from a single sample in a study of T cells expressing NK-cell markers. For each CDR3 protein, TCRdb gives one entry from its re-call of the 5' RACE reads, without DNA. The sample holds approximately 15,000 distinct CDR3 sequences. Sequenced: blood T cells: a sorted CD56 or NKG2C T cell subset, CD4+ or CD8+ T cells, or bulk PBMC T cells (not recorded which). The receptors were gathered from a man aged 18-75 years in good health.

The chain combines TRBV4-2 with TRBJ2-3; TCRdb's D call of TRBD2 is untestable without DNA. This CDR3 is built from 13 residues. Germline loops: CDR1 LGHNA, CDR2 YNFKEQ. The CDR3 here is CASSQPPTDTQYF.

The chain employs TRBV5-1 and TRBJ2-3; TCRdb proposes TRBD2, but this gene call is untestable without DNA. The CDR3 runs 17 residues. Germline lookup yields CDR1 SGHRS and CDR2 YFSETQ. The CDR3 reads CASSLNWASGSTYTQYF.

This rearrangement joins TRBV7-3 to TRBJ2-3; absent DNA, TCRdb's TRBD1 call cannot be checked. CDR3 length: 15 amino acids. Looked up from germline, CDR1 is SGHTA and CDR2 is FQGTGA. The chain's CDR3 is CASSPGAVASDTQYF.

This chain connects TRBV3-1 to TRBJ2-7; lacking DNA, the TRBD2 call made by TCRdb goes unchecked. Germline CDR1 reads LGHDT; CDR2 reads YNNKEL (reference sequence). This CDR3 has 14 amino acids. The CDR3 loop reads CASSQEGLHLEQYF.

This rearrangement joins TRBV28 to TRBJ2-7; the D gene TCRdb calls, TRBD2, cannot be checked with no DNA. The CDR3 is 13 residues long. In germline, CDR1 is MDHEN, CDR2 SYDVKM. The CDR3 loop reads CASSLTSLPEQYF.

V is TRBV4-1 and J is TRBJ1-2. This CDR3 is 12 amino acids long. Germline assignment: CDR1 MGHRA and CDR2 YSYEKL. The CDR3 sequence: CASSQSNYGYTF.

The chain uses TRBV5-1 and TRBJ2-5; the TCRdb call, TRBD2, lacks DNA for checking. The CDR3 spans 16 residues. Per the germline V gene, CDR1 is SGHRS and CDR2 is YFSETQ. The CDR3: CASSLGTSGGQETQYF.

V usage is TRBV6-2 or TRBV6-3 and J usage is TRBJ2-1; TCRdb outputs TRBD2, but without DNA this stays unchecked. This CDR3 is built from 16 residues. Germline CDR1 and CDR2: MNHEY and SVGEGT. The CDR3: CASRGGLAGAYNEQFF.

The rearrangement links TRBV5-1 to TRBJ2-2; TCRdb's D call, TRBD1, is unchecked because there is no DNA. CDR3 size: 14 residues. Per the germline V gene, CDR1 is SGHRS and CDR2 is YFSETQ. The CDR3 sequence is CAGRTAANTGELFF.

The rearrangement joins TRBV20-1 to TRBJ2-4; TCRdb gives TRBD1 as the D gene, but with no DNA this cannot be confirmed. The CDR3 has 13 residues. Germline V gene data show CDR1 as DFQATT and CDR2 as SNEGSKA (reference sequence). CDR3 sequence reads: CSASPQGGHIQYF.

This chain joins TRBV20-1 and TRBJ2-1; TCRdb proposes TRBD2, but this gene call is untestable without DNA. From germline, CDR1 is DFQATT and CDR2 SNEGSKA (reference sequence). This CDR3 has 13 residues. CDR3 protein: CSESGLADNEQFF.

The CDR3 sequence is CSASAREDKYEQFF. This sequence joins TRBV20-1 and TRBJ2-1; TCRdb reports TRBD2, a call that lacks DNA to check it against. Germline assignment: CDR1 DFQATT and CDR2 SNEGSKA (reference sequence). The CDR3 spans 14 residues.

The gene calls are TRBV12-3 or TRBV12-4 and TRBJ2-7; absent DNA, TCRdb's TRBD2 call cannot be checked. The length of the CDR3 is 15 residues. The CDR3 here is CASSQKTSGRYEQYF.

V is TRBV10-3 and J is TRBJ2-5; TCRdb's D call, TRBD1, is unchecked because there is no DNA. This CDR3 region has 14 residues. The germline V gene has CDR1 ENHRY and CDR2 SYGVKD. The CDR3 sequence: CATRDRVSQETQYF.